The clone carrying this TCR beta chain turned up a few times. Its specificity is not known. Construction of the TCRbeta library involved unique molecular identifiers. TCRdb reanalysed the PCR reads using MiXCR and keeps one entry per CDR3 protein. Of 200,000 to 250,000 distinct CDR3 sequences in the sample, approximately 10% are singletons; the top ten hold under 30%. This entry is derived from a study of T-cell reconstitution after alpha-beta-depleted transplantation in children. Study outcomes and limitations: Surviving recipient T cells and thymic progenitors underlay high day-60 TCRbeta diversity in some patients. One year post-transplant, T-cell counts and diversity were largely derived from T cells produced anew. Expanded clones from the graft, numbering several hundred, reportedly supplied alpha-beta T cells about two months after transplant.

The V end was cut by 5 bases, the J end by 3 bases, with 9 bases between. Germline lookup yields CDR1 GTSNPN and CDR2 SVGIG (reference sequence). The CDR3 spans 12 residues. The origin of this receptor is a child less than two years old with acute myeloid leukemia, due to receive a stem cell transplant. This chain uses TRBV30 with TRBJ2-3; maybe TRBD2 (5 bases). The specimen was PBMCs, collected before TCRalphabeta/CD19-depleted stem cell transplant. The CDR3 DNA reads TGTGCCTGGGGAACTAGAACAGATACGCAGTATTTT. This encodes CAWGTRTDTQYF. Together with reference TRBV30 and TRBJ2-3, the CDR3 gives the full variable domain: SQTIHQWPATLVQPVGSPLSLECTVEGTSNPNLYWYRQAAGRGLQLLFYSVGIGQISSEVPQNLSASRPQDRQFILSSKKLLLSDSGFYLCAWGTRTDTQYFGPGTRLTVL.